This TCR beta chain came from a study of shared clonotypes between healthy human individuals. Whole-study results and caveats: Among donors, the sharing of clonotypes was expected to be influenced by sequencing depth. Naive subsets, compared against memory subsets, generally had larger estimated richness values.

Germline CDR1 is MDHEN and CDR2 is SYDVKM. This CDR3 region has 14 residues. Trimming stripped 2 bases from V and 9 bases from J, with 17 bases between. Several immunoSEQ plates received, in even portions, the genomic DNA of each subset. Sequencing used immunoSEQ multiplex PCR; TCRdb keeps in-frame clones, though not all of them. The sample records hundreds of thousands of clones, roughly 78% being singletons. This clone was picked up many times. Its antigen is still unknown. Specimen: memory CD4+ T cells sorted from blood. Documented subset: CD45RA-negative fraction. The TCR comes from a woman aged 30 to 39 in good health. The rearrangement uses TRBV28 and TRBJ2-7, with D uncertain. The CDR3 loop reads CASSLSSGPRWQYF. CDR3 coding DNA: TGTGCCAGCAGTTTAAGCTCCGGTCCCCGTTGGCAGTACTTC.